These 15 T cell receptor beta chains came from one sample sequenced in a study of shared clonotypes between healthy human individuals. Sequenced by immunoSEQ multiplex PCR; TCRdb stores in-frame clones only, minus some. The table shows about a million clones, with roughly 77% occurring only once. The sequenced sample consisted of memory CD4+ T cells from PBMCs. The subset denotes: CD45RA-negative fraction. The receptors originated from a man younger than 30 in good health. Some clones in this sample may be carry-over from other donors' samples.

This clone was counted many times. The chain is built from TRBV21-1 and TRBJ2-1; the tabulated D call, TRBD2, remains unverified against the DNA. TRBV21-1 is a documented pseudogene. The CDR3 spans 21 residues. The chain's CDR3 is CASSSRPGTSFCPLGRNEQFF. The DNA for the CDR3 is TGTGCCAGCAGCTCTCGTCCCGGGACTAGTTTCTGCCCCCTGGGTCGCAATGAGCAGTTCTTC.

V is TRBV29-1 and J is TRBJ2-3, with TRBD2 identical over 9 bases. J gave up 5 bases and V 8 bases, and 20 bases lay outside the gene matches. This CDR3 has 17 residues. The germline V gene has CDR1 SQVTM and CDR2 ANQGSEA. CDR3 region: CSCSSGGRASERDTQYF. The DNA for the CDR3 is TGCAGCTGCTCTAGTGGCGGGAGGGCCTCGGAGAGAGATACGCAGTATTTT.

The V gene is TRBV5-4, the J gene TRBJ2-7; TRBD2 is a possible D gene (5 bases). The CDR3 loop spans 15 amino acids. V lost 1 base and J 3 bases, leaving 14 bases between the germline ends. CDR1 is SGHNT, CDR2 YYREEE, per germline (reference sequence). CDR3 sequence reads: CASSLLPGNDYEQYF. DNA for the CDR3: TGTGCCAGCAGCTTGTTGCCCGGGAATGACTACGAGCAGTACTTC.

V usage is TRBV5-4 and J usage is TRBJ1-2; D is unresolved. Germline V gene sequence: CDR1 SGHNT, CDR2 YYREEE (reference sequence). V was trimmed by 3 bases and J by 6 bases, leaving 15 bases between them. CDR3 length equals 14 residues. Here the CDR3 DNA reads TGTGCCAGCAGCTCATACCCCGGGTCCCATGGCTACACCTTC. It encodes CASSSYPGSHGYTF.

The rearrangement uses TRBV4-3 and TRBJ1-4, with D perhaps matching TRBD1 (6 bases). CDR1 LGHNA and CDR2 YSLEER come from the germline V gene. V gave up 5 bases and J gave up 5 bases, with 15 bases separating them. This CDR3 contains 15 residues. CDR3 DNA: TGCGCCAGCAGCGGGCGGGGGGCATTGAATGAAAAACTGTTTTTT. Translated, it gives CASSGRGALNEKLFF.

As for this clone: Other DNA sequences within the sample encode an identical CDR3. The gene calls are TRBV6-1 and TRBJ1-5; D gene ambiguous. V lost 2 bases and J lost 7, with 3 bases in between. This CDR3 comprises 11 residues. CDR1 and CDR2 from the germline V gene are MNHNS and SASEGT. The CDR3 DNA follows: TGTGCCAGCAGTGAAAGGCAGCCCCAGCATTTT. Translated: CASSERQPQHF.

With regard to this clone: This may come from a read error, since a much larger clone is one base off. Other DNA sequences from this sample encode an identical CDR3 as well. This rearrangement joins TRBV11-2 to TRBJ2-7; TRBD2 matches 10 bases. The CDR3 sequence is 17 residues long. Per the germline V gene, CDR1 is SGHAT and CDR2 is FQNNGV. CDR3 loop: CASSIELAGSGRDEQYF. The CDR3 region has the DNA TGTGCCAGCAGCATAGAACTAGCGGGGAGTGGGAGGGACGAGCAATACTTC.

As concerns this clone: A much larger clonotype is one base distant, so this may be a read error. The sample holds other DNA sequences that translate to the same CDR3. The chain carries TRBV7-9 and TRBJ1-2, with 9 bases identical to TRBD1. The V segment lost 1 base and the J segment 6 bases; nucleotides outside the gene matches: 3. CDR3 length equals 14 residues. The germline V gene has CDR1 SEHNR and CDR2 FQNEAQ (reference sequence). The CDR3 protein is CASSLDRGRNGYTF. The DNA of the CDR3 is TGTGCCAGCAGCTTAGACAGGGGGCGTAATGGCTACACCTTC.

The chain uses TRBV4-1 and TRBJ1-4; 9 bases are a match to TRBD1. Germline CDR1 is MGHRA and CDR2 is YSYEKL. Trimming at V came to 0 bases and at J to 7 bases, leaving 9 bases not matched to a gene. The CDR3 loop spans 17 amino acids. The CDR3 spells CASSQDGGGQGGEKLFF. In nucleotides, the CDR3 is TGCGCCAGCAGCCAAGATGGGGGGGGACAGGGTGGTGAAAAACTGTTTTTT.

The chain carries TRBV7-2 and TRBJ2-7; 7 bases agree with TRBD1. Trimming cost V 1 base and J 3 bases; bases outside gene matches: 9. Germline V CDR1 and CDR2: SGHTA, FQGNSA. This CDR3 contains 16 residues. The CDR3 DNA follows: TGTGCCAGCAGCTTAGTGGGTGCGGCAGGGGGCTACGAGCAGTACTTC. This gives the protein CASSLVGAAGGYEQYF.

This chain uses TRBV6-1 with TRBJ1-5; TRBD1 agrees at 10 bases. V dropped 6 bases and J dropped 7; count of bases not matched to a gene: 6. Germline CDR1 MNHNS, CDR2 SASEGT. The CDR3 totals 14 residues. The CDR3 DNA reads TGTGCCAGCAGGGGACAGGGGAATGGACAGCCCCAGCATTTT. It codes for CASRGQGNGQPQHF.

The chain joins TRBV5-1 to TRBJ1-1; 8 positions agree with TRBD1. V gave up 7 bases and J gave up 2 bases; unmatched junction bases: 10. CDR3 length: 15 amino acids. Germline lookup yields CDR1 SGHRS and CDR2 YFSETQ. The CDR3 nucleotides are TGCGCCAGCCGACAGGGGAGTATCGTAAACACTGAAGCTTTCTTT. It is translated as CASRQGSIVNTEAFF.

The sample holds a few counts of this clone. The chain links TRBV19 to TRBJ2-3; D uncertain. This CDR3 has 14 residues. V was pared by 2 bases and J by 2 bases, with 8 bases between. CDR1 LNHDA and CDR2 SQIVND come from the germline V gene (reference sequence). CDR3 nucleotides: TGTGCCAGTAGTATATCGCGTTCCACAGATACGCAGTATTTT. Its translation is CASSISRSTDTQYF.

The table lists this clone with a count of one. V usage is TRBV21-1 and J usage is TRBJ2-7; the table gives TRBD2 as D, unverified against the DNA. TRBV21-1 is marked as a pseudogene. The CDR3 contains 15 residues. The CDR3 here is CASSIPGEGGYEQYF. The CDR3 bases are TGTGCCAGCAGCATACCTGGGGAGGGTGGCTACGAGCAGTACTTC.

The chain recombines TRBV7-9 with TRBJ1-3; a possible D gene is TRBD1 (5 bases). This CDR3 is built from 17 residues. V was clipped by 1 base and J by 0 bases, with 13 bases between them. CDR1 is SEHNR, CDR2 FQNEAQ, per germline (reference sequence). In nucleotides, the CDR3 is TGTGCCAGCAGCTTAGTAAAAAGGGGACGCTCTGGAAACACCATATATTTT. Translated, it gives CASSLVKRGRSGNTIYF.